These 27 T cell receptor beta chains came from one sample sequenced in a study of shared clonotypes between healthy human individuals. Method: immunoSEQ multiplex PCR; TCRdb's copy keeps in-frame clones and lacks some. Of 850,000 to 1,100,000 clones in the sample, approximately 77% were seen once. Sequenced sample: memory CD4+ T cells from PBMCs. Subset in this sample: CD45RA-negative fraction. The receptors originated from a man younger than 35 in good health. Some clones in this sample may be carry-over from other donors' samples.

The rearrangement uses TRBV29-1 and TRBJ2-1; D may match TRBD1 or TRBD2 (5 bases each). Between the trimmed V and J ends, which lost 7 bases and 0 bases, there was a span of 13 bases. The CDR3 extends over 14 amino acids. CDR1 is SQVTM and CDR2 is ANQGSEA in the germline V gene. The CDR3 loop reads CSGVGVRSYNEQFF. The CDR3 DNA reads TGCAGCGGGGTGGGGGTTCGCTCCTACAATGAGCAGTTCTTC.

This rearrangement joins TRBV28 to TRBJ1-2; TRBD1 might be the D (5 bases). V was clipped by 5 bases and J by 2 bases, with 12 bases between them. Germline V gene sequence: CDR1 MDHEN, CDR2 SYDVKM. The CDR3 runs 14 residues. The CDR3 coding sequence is TGTGCCAGCAGTCCCGGGGGTGGGAACTATGGCTACACCTTC. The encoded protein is CASSPGGGNYGYTF.

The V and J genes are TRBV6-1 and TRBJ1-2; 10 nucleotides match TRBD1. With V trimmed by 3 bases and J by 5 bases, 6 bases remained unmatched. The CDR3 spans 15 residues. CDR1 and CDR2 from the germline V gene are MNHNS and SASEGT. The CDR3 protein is CASSDNTGQGYGYTF. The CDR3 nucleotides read TGTGCCAGCAGTGACAACACGGGACAGGGGTATGGCTACACCTTC.

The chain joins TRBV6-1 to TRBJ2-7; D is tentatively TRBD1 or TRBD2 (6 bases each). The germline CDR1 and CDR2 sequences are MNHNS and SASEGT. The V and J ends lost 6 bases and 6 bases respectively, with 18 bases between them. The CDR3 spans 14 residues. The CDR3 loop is CASRAPGAQPEQYF. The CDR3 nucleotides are TGTGCCAGCAGAGCCCCGGGGGCGCAACCCGAGCAGTACTTC.

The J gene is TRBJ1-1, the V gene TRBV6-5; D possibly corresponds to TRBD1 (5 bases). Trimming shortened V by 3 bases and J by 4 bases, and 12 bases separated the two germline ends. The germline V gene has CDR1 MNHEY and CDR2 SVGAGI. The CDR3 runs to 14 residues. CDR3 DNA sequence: TGTGCCAGCAGTTATGGGGGGGGGAGCACTGAAGCTTTCTTT. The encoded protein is CASSYGGGSTEAFF.

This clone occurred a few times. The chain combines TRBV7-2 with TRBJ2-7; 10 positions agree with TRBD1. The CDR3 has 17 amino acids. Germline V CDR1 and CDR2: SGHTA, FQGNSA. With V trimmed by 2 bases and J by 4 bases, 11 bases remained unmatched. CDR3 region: CASSLLRRRQGAYEQYF. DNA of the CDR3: TGTGCCAGCAGCTTACTTCGACGCAGACAGGGGGCGTACGAGCAGTACTTC.

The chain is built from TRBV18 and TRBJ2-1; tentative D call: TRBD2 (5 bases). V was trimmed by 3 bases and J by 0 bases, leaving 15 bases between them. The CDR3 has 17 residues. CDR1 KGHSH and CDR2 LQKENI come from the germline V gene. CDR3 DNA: TGTGCCAGCTCACCCCGGAGCGGTCTTAGCTCCTACAATGAGCAGTTCTTC. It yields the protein CASSPRSGLSSYNEQFF.

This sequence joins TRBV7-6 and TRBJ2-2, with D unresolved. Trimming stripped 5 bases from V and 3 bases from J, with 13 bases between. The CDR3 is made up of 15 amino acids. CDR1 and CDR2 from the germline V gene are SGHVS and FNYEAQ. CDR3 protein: CASSQSVGDTGELFF. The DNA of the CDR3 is TGTGCCAGCAGCCAGTCAGTGGGTGACACCGGGGAGCTGTTTTTT.

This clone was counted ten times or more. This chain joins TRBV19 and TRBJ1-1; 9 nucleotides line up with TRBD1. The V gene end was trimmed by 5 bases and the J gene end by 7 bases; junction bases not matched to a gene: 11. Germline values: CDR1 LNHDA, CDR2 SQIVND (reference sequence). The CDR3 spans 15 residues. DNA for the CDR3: TGTGCCAGTAGTCCCCGACCGGGACAGGGTCGTGAAGCTTTCTTT. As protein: CASSPRPGQGREAFF. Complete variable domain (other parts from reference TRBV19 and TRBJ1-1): DGGITQSPKYLFRKEGQNVTLSCEQNLNHDAMYWYRQDPGQGLRLIYYSQIVNDFQKGDIAEGYSVSREKKESFPLTVTSAQKNPTAFYLCASSPRPGQGREAFFGQGTRLTVV.

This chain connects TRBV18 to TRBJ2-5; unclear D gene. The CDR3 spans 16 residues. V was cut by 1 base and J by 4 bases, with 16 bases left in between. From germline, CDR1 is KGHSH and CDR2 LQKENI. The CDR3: CASSPRSQTGRETQYF. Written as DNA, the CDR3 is TGTGCCAGCTCACCACGGAGCCAGACGGGCCGAGAGACCCAGTACTTC.

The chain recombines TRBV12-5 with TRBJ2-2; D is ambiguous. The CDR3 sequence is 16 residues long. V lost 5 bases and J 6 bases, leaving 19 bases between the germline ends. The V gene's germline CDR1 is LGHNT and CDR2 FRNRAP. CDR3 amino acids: CASGPGIASSAGELFF. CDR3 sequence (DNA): TGTGCTAGTGGTCCAGGAATAGCCTCGTCCGCCGGGGAGCTGTTTTTT.

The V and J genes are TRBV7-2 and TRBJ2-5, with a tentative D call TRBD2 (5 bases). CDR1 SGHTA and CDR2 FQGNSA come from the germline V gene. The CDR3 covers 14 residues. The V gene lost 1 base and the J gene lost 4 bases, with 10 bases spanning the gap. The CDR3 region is CASSLGGYAETQYF. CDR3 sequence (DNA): TGTGCCAGCAGCTTAGGAGGGTACGCAGAGACCCAGTACTTC.

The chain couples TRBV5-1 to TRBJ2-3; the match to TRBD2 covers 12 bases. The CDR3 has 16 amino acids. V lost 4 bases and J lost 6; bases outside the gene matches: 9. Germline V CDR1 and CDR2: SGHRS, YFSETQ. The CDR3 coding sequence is TGCGCCAGCAGCAAACCTCTAGCGGGAGGGACGGATACGCAGTATTTT. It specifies CASSKPLAGGTDTQYF.

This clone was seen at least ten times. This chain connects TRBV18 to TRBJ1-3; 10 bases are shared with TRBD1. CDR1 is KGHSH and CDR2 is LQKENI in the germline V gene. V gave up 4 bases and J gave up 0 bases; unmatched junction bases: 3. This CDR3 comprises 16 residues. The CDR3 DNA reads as TGTGCCAGCTCACAAGGGACAGGGGTCTCTGGAAACACCATATATTTT. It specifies CASSQGTGVSGNTIYF.

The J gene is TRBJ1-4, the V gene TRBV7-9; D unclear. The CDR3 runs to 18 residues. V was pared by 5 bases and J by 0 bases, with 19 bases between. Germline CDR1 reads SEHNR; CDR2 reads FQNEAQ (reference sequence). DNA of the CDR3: TGTGCCAGCAGCCCTCTGGCCGGGCCCCTTGCAACTAATGAAAAACTGTTTTTT. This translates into CASSPLAGPLATNEKLFF.

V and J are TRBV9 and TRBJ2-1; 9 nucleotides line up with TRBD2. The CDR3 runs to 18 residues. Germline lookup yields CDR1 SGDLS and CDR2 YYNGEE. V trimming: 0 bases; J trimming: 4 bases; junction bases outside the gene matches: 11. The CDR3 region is CASSVATLAGASYNEQFF. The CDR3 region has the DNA TGTGCCAGCAGCGTAGCTACGTTAGCGGGAGCTTCATACAATGAGCAGTTCTTC.

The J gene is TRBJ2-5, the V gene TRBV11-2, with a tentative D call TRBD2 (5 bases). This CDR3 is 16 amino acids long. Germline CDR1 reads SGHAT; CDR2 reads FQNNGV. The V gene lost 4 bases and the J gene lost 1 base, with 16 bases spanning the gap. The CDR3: CASSSPHVRAQETQYF. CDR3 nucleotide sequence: TGTGCCAGCAGCTCACCACACGTGCGGGCCCAAGAGACCCAGTACTTC.

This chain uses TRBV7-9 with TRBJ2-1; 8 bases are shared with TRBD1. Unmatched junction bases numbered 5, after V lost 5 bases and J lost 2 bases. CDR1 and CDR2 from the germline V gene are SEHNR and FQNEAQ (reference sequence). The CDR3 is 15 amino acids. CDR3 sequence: CASSLGQVTYNEQFF. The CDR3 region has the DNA TGTGCCAGCAGCCTGGGACAGGTAACCTACAATGAGCAGTTCTTC. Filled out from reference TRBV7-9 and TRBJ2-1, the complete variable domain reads DTGVSQNPRHKITKRGQNVTFRCDPISEHNRLYWYRQTLGQGPEFLTYFQNEAQLEKSRLLSDRFSAERPKGSFSTLEIQRTEQGDSAMYLCASSLGQVTYNEQFFGPGTRLTVL.

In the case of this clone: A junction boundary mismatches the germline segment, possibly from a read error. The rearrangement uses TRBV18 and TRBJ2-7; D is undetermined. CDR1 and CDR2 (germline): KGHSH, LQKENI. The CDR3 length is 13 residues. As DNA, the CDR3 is TGTGCCAGCTCACCCCGTCGAGTAGATTTCCCAAACTTC. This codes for CASSPRRVDFPNF.

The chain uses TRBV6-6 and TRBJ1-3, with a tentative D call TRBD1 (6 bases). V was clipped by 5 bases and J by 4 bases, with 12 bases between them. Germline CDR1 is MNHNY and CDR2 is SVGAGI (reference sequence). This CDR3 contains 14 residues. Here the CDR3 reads CASSGGGSGNTIYF. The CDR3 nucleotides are TGTGCCAGCAGTGGGGGGGGCTCGGGAAACACCATATATTTT.

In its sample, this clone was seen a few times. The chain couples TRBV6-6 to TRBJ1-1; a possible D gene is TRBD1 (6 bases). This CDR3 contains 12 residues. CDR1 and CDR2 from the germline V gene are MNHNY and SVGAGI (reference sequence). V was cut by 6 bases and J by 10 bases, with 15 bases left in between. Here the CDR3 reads CASSSPTGRAFF. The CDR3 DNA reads TGTGCCAGCAGCTCCCCGACAGGACGAGCTTTCTTT.

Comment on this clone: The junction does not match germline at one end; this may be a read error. CDR3 sequence reads: CASSQKTFGAPHF. The CDR3 DNA follows: TGCGCCAGCAGCCAAAAAACATTCGGAGCTCCACATTTT. This chain uses TRBV4-1 with TRBJ2-3; D is undetermined. Germline V CDR1 and CDR2: MGHRA, YSYEKL. The CDR3 is made up of 13 amino acids.

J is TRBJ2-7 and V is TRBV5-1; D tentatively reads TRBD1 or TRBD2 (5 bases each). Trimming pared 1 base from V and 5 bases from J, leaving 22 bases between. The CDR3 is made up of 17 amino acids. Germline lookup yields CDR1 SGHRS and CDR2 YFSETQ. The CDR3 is CASSLFATRDLPHEQYF. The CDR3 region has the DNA TGCGCCAGCAGCTTGTTTGCCACCCGGGACCTTCCCCACGAGCAGTACTTC. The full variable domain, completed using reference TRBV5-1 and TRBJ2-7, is KAGVTQTPRYLIKTRGQQVTLSCSPISGHRSVSWYQQTPGQGLQFLFEYFSETQRNKGNFPGRFSGRQFSNSRSEMNVSTLELGDSALYLCASSLFATRDLPHEQYFGPGTRLTVT.

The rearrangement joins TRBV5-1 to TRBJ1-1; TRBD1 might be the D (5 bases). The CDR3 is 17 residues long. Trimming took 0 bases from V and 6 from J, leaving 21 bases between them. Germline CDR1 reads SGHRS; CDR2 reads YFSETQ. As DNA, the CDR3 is TGCGCCAGCAGCTTGGCGCCGATGCAGGGTATAGCAGCTGAAGCTTTCTTT. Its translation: CASSLAPMQGIAAEAFF.

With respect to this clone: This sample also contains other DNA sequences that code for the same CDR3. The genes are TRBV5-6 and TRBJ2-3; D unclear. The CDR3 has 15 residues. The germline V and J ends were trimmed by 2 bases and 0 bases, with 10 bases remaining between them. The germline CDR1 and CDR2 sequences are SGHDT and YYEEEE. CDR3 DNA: TGTGCCAGCAGCTTAGTCGGCACTAGCACAGATACGCAGTATTTT. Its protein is CASSLVGTSTDTQYF.

This CDR3 is CASSLGDRVYGYTF. The CDR3 nucleotides are TGCGCCAGCAGCTTGGGGGACAGGGTCTATGGCTACACCTTC. J is TRBJ1-2 and V is TRBV5-1; 9 nucleotides agree with TRBD1. Germline CDR1 SGHRS, CDR2 YFSETQ. J was trimmed by 4 bases and V by 0 bases; bases with no gene match: 1. The CDR3 runs 14 residues.

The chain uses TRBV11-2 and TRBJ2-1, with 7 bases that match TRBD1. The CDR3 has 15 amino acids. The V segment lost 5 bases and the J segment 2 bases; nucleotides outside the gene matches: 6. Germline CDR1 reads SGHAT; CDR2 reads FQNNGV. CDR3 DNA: TGTGCCAGCAGCCAAAACAGGGGCCCCTACAATGAGCAGTTCTTC. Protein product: CASSQNRGPYNEQFF.